These 28 T cell receptor beta chains originate from one sample sequenced in a study of beta chain features in type 1 diabetes. Every isolated RNA sample was fully reverse transcribed, so sequencing captured expressed TCRB transcripts. TCRdb's table, derived via immunoSEQ multiplex PCR, lists solely in-frame clones and lacks some. Of around 180,000 clones in the sample, around 13% are singletons; the top ten hold about 0.59%. The sequencing sample was made of central memory CD4+ T cells from blood. The receptors derive from a young woman in good health.

A few counts support this clone. The J gene is TRBJ1-1, the V gene TRBV28; possible D gene TRBD1, 6 bases. The length of the CDR3 is 15 residues. CDR1 MDHEN and CDR2 SYDVKM come from the germline V gene. Trimming left V 4 bases short and J 1 base short, with 13 bases between. The CDR3 DNA follows: TGTGCCAGCAGTTACCGGGACACGCCGAACACTGAAGCTTTCTTT. Amino acid sequence: CASSYRDTPNTEAFF.

There are a few counts of this clone. The sample has other DNA sequences that encode this CDR3 too. V gene TRBV15 combines with J gene TRBJ2-5; the match to TRBD1 covers 7 bases. This CDR3 has 13 residues. Trimming at V came to 0 bases and at J to 5 bases, leaving 0 bases not matched to a gene. In germline, CDR1 is LNHNV, CDR2 YYDKDF (reference sequence). The DNA of the CDR3 is TGTGCCACCAGCAGAGACAGGGGGGAGACCCAGTACTTC. Protein: CATSRDRGETQYF.

In the case of this clone: At the DNA level, this CDR3 is encoded by other sequences in the same sample as well. This chain links TRBV28 with TRBJ1-5, with D perhaps matching TRBD1 (5 bases). V lost 2 bases and J lost 1, with 9 bases in between. This CDR3 has 15 residues. Germline-derived CDR1 and CDR2 are MDHEN and SYDVKM. In DNA, the CDR3 is TGTGCCAGCAGTTTAGTAGGGGCGAGCAATCAGCCCCAGCATTTT. It translates to CASSLVGASNQPQHF.

The gene calls are TRBV30 and TRBJ1-5, with no clear D. Per the germline V gene, CDR1 is GTSNPN and CDR2 is SVGIG (reference sequence). CDR3 size: 12 residues. Trimming shortened V by 2 bases and J by 6 bases, and 8 bases separated the two germline ends. CDR3 bases: TGTGCCTGGAGTAGCATGCGTCAGCCCCAGCATTTT. Translation gives CAWSSMRQPQHF.

The rearrangement links TRBV7-6 to TRBJ2-7; no clear D. Trimming pared 4 bases from V and 4 bases from J, leaving 5 bases between. From germline, CDR1 is SGHVS and CDR2 FNYEAQ. The CDR3 extends over 11 amino acids. The CDR3 nucleotides are TGTGCCAGCAGCTCTTATTACGAGCAGTACTTC. This encodes CASSSYYEQYF.

J is TRBJ1-4 and V is TRBV30; TRBD1 matches at 7 bases. The CDR3 has 15 amino acids. Trimming at V came to 2 bases and at J to 8 bases, leaving 11 bases not matched to a gene. Germline CDR1 is GTSNPN and CDR2 is SVGIG (reference sequence). This CDR3 reads CAWSLDRDFKEKLFF. Written as DNA, the CDR3 is TGTGCCTGGAGTCTAGACAGGGACTTCAAGGAAAAACTGTTTTTT. Together with reference TRBV30 and TRBJ1-4, the CDR3 gives the full variable domain: SQTIHQWPATLVQPVGSPLSLECTVEGTSNPNLYWYRQAAGRGLQLLFYSVGIGQISSEVPQNLSASRPQDRQFILSSKKLLLSDSGFYLCAWSLDRDFKEKLFFGSGTQLSVL.

The chain combines TRBV29-1 with TRBJ2-7, with 8 bases matching TRBD2. The length of the CDR3 is 15 residues. The V and J ends lost 7 bases and 3 bases, in that order; junction bases with no gene match: 14. CDR1 and CDR2 from the germline V gene are SQVTM and ANQGSEA. For the CDR3, the DNA is TGCAGCGCATCGGGGGGGATTGTTGGGGTCTACGAGCAGTACTTC. It encodes CSASGGIVGVYEQYF.

The rearrangement joins TRBV13 to TRBJ2-6; 12 nucleotides match TRBD1. Trimming at V came to 4 bases and at J to 6 bases, leaving 4 bases not matched to a gene. The CDR3 runs 16 residues. Germline lookup yields CDR1 PRHDT and CDR2 FYEKMQ (reference sequence). CDR3 in DNA: TGTGCCAGCAGCTGGGACAGGGGGCGAGAGGCCAACGTCCTGACTTTC. Protein product: CASSWDRGREANVLTF.

The V call is TRBV7-2, the J call TRBJ2-1, with 9 bases matching TRBD2. The germline CDR1 and CDR2 sequences are SGHTA and FQGNSA. This CDR3 is built from 16 residues. V gave up 2 bases and J gave up 6 bases; unmatched junction bases: 8. The CDR3, as DNA: TGTGCCAGCAGCTTACGGTGGCTAGCGGGAATCAATGAGCAGTTCTTC. Translating it yields CASSLRWLAGINEQFF.

The chain links TRBV29-1 to TRBJ1-3; D unresolved. Trimming stripped 8 bases from V and 3 bases from J, with 14 bases between. There are 13 residues in the CDR3. CDR1 and CDR2 from the germline V gene are SQVTM and ANQGSEA. CDR3 coding DNA: TGCAGCATTGTACCATCAGGTGGAAACACCATATATTTT. Amino acids: CSIVPSGGNTIYF.

V usage is TRBV28 and J usage is TRBJ1-5; D remains unclear. V shed 3 bases and J shed 0 bases, with 12 bases lying between them. Germline loops: CDR1 MDHEN, CDR2 SYDVKM. This CDR3 region has 16 residues. CDR3 amino acids: CASSFVRRGSNQPQHF. CDR3 sequence (DNA): TGTGCCAGCAGTTTTGTGCGAAGAGGTAGCAATCAGCCCCAGCATTTT.

In this sample, this clone turned up a few times. The chain has TRBV30 and TRBJ1-1; 7 bases match TRBD1. J lost 5 bases, V lost 8 bases, and 8 bases had no gene match. Germline assignment: CDR1 GTSNPN and CDR2 SVGIG (reference sequence). The CDR3 covers 12 residues. CDR3 sequence: CARQGWGTEAFF. For the CDR3, the DNA is TGTGCCAGACAGGGTTGGGGAACTGAAGCTTTCTTT.

The chain is built from TRBV28 and TRBJ2-5; 14 bases fit TRBD2. Germline V gives CDR1 MDHEN, CDR2 SYDVKM. The CDR3 totals 17 residues. V gave up 4 bases and J gave up 1 base; unmatched junction bases: 5. CDR3 DNA sequence: TGTGCCAGCAGTTCTGGGACTAGCGGGAGTCCCCAAGAGACCCAGTACTTC. The encoded protein is CASSSGTSGSPQETQYF.

The chain has TRBV28 and TRBJ2-4; the D gene is possibly TRBD2 (5 bases). Germline V gene sequence: CDR1 MDHEN, CDR2 SYDVKM. This CDR3 region has 11 residues. Trimming cost V 6 bases and J 8 bases, with 8 bases left between them. The CDR3 reads CASSRSDIQYF. CDR3 DNA: TGTGCCAGCAGCCGTAGCGACATTCAGTACTTC.

The chain carries TRBV21-1 and TRBJ2-1; the table's D call, TRBD2, was not checked against the DNA. TRBV21-1 is a pseudogene locus. This CDR3 spans 16 amino acids. The CDR3 here is CASSKERKQGGNEQFF. The CDR3 DNA reads TGTGCCAGCAGCAAAGAACGAAAGCAGGGAGGCAATGAGCAGTTCTTC.

The chain recombines TRBV2 with TRBJ2-5; perhaps TRBD2 as D (6 bases). CDR1 and CDR2 from the germline V gene are SNHLY and FYNNEI. The V gene lost 8 bases and the J gene lost 5 bases, with 18 bases spanning the gap. CDR3 size: 14 residues. CDR3 bases: TGTGCCAGCGGGGGGACGGGAGTGGGGGAGACCCAGTACTTC. The encoded protein is CASGGTGVGETQYF.

This clone appeared a few times. This chain connects TRBV7-9 to TRBJ1-1; 7 bases fit TRBD1. The CDR3 length is 15 residues. The trim removed 2 bases at V and 0 bases at J, leaving 3 bases unmatched. Germline CDR1 is SEHNR and CDR2 is FQNEAQ (reference sequence). The CDR3 sequence: CASSLQGVMNTEAFF. CDR3 DNA: TGTGCCAGCAGCTTACAGGGGGTAATGAACACTGAAGCTTTCTTT.

There are a few counts of this clone. This chain connects TRBV9 to TRBJ2-3; 8 nucleotides agree with TRBD2. Germline values: CDR1 SGDLS, CDR2 YYNGEE. The CDR3 covers 15 residues. Losses at the gene ends were 4 bases for V and 6 bases for J; bases not matched to a gene: 10. Written as DNA, the CDR3 is TGTGCCAGCAGCTCTGGACTAGCCGAATTGGATACGCAGTATTTT. Its translation is CASSSGLAELDTQYF.

The chain carries TRBV18 and TRBJ2-1; 7 nucleotides agree with TRBD1. The CDR3 consists of 15 residues. The V and J ends lost 7 bases and 0 bases, in that order; junction bases with no gene match: 6. Germline lookup yields CDR1 KGHSH and CDR2 LQKENI. CDR3 nucleotides: TGTGCCAGCTTCCTACAGGGGAGCTCCTACAATGAGCAGTTCTTC. As protein: CASFLQGSSYNEQFF.

The chain is built from TRBV9 and TRBJ2-3, with TRBD2 matching over 7 bases. There are 14 residues in the CDR3. The V gene end was trimmed by 3 bases and the J gene end by 2 bases; junction bases not matched to a gene: 3. Per germline, CDR1 SGDLS and CDR2 YYNGEE. CDR3 protein: CASSARDYTDTQYF. CDR3 coding DNA: TGTGCCAGCAGCGCCAGGGACTACACAGATACGCAGTATTTT.

This chain uses TRBV29-1 with TRBJ1-2, with D unresolved. Germline assignment: CDR1 SQVTM and CDR2 ANQGSEA. With 5 bases removed from V and 1 base from J, the gap between germline ends came to 5 bases. CDR3 length equals 11 residues. For the CDR3, the DNA is TGCAGCGTTCCGGTTAACTATGGCTACACCTTC. Amino acid sequence: CSVPVNYGYTF.

In its sample, this clone was seen a few times. The V call is TRBV29-1, the J call TRBJ1-2; 7 bases agree with TRBD1. V dropped 7 bases and J dropped 6; count of bases not matched to a gene: 14. Germline CDR1 SQVTM, CDR2 ANQGSEA. This CDR3 contains 14 residues. The CDR3 here is CSAVTEGGKDGYTF. In nucleotides, the CDR3 is TGCAGCGCTGTTACTGAAGGGGGCAAGGATGGCTACACCTTC.

The V and J genes are TRBV7-2 and TRBJ2-2; D uncertain. The V end lost 1 base, the J end lost 5 bases, and 8 bases lay between the germline ends. The CDR3 sequence is 14 residues long. Germline V CDR1 and CDR2: SGHTA, FQGNSA. The CDR3 nucleotides read TGTGCCAGCAGCTTAGTTTGGCGGACCGGGGAGCTGTTTTTT. This codes for CASSLVWRTGELFF. Full variable domain (rest looked up from reference TRBV7-2 and TRBJ2-2): GAGVSQSPSNKVTEKGKDVELRCDPISGHTALYWYRQSLGQGLEFLIYFQGNSAPDKSGLPSDRFSAERTGGSVSTLTIQRTQQEDSAVYLCASSLVWRTGELFFGEGSRLTVL.

This clone was observed a handful of times. The gene calls are TRBV29-1 and TRBJ1-1; TRBD1 aligns across 9 bases. V trimming: 6 bases; J trimming: 5 bases; junction bases outside the gene matches: 7. CDR3 size: 13 residues. Germline V lookup: CDR1 SQVTM, CDR2 ANQGSEA. This CDR3 reads CSVRQGEWTEAFF. The CDR3 DNA reads TGCAGCGTCCGACAGGGGGAATGGACTGAAGCTTTCTTT.

This clone was seen at least ten times. This chain connects TRBV4-2 to TRBJ1-2; 7 nucleotides agree with TRBD1. Unmatched junction bases numbered 0, after V lost 4 bases and J lost 4 bases. Germline CDR1 LGHNA, CDR2 YNFKEQ. CDR3 size: 12 residues. In DNA, the CDR3 is TGTGCCAGCAGCCGGGACAGCTATGGCTACACCTTC. It encodes CASSRDSYGYTF.

This clone was seen only a few times. J is TRBJ2-7 and V is TRBV30; D perhaps matches TRBD1 (5 bases). The CDR3 has 13 residues. The ends were cut back, 2 bases at V and 6 bases at J, with 14 bases in the middle. Germline V CDR1 and CDR2: GTSNPN, SVGIG (reference sequence). CDR3 DNA: TGTGCCTGGAGTACCCCCAGGGTGTCCGAGCAGTACTTC. Translating gives CAWSTPRVSEQYF.

This clone has a handful of counts. The CDR3 region is CASTPVAGAPEQYF. CDR3 DNA sequence: TGTGCCAGCACCCCAGTGGCGGGAGCACCCGAGCAGTACTTC. This chain connects TRBV28 to TRBJ2-7; 7 bases fit TRBD2. From germline, CDR1 is MDHEN and CDR2 SYDVKM. The ends lost 7 bases at V and 6 bases at J; junction bases unmatched: 12. The CDR3 totals 14 residues.

This clone was seen more than once but under ten times. This chain connects TRBV2 to TRBJ1-1; D is unclear. This CDR3 has 13 residues. V dropped 9 bases and J dropped 1 base, with 12 bases sitting between them. The germline gives CDR1 SNHLY, CDR2 FYNNEI. The CDR3 DNA reads TGTGCCAGACAGCGACTACCGAACACTGAAGCTTTCTTT. It encodes CARQRLPNTEAFF.